This T cell receptor beta chain was retrieved from a study of Graves' ophthalmopathy and Graves' hyperthyroidism. This clonotype was recorded only once. This could be a read error, since a much larger clone is one nucleotide away. Beta-chain TCR CDR3 regions were amplified from RNA transcripts. Second-round multiplex PCR came after a first-round RT-PCR that employed HTBI primers. TCRdb re-analysed the multiplex PCR reads in MiXCR, keeping a single row per CDR3 protein. The table has some 410,000 distinct CDR3 sequences, 20% to 25% seen once. Trimming stripped 6 bases from V and 8 bases from J, with 25 bases between. The CDR3 length is 15 residues. Germline V gene sequence: CDR1 DFQATT, CDR2 SNEGSKA (reference sequence).

The receptor was derived from a woman younger than 30 with stable Graves' hyperthyroidism. The sample comprised peripheral blood. This chain uses TRBV20-1 with TRBJ1-2; tentatively, D is TRBD1 (5 bases). In DNA form, the CDR3 reads TGCAGTGCCCAAGACGGACATGGGGGTTTCCTAGGCTACACCTTC. This translates into CSAQDGHGGFLGYTF.